This T cell receptor (beta chain) was obtained from a study of beta chain features in type 1 diabetes. TCRB transcripts that were expressed got sequenced, as all of the isolated RNA had been reverse transcribed. Clones were read by immunoSEQ multiplex PCR, and TCRdb kept only the in-frame ones, dropping some. The sample holds about 350,000 clones, less than 20% seen once. Germline V gene lookup returns CDR1 SGHRS and CDR2 YFSETQ. The CDR3 consists of 16 residues. V was pared by 4 bases and J by 0 bases, with 15 bases between. The origin of this receptor is a woman aged 18-29 years in good health. This sequence joins TRBV5-1 and TRBJ2-3; D is possibly TRBD2 (6 bases). The sequenced sample consisted of naive CD4+ T cells from blood. CDR3 region: CASSPPSDSSTDTQYF. The CDR3 DNA is TGCGCCAGCAGCCCTCCTAGCGACTCTAGCACAGATACGCAGTATTTT.